A single sample gave rise to the 14 T cell receptor beta chains below, sequenced in a study of T cell clonotyping in hematopoietic cell transplantation. This table comes from immunoSEQ multiplex PCR, and its TCRdb copy is limited to in-frame clones, with some not included. Of fewer than 70,000 clones listed, approximately 94% were seen once; the top ten hold roughly 1.7%. Sequencing used peripheral blood mononuclear cells. The receptors come from a man aged 50-60 years in good health. Some clones in this sample may be carry-over from other donors' samples.

The chain combines TRBV6-5 with TRBJ2-5; D call uncertain. The CDR3 consists of 14 residues. Trimming left V 2 bases short and J 6 bases short, with 13 bases between. Germline V CDR1 and CDR2: MNHEY, SVGAGI. The chain's CDR3 is CASSYAPLEQTQYF. The CDR3 DNA follows: TGTGCCAGCAGTTACGCCCCTCTGGAACAGACCCAGTACTTC.

Regarding this clone: Other DNA sequences from this sample encode an identical CDR3 as well. The V gene is TRBV6-5, the J gene TRBJ1-1; unclear D gene. Per germline, CDR1 MNHEY and CDR2 SVGAGI. This CDR3 has 14 residues. Trimming removed 0 bases at V and 1 base at J, with 6 bases between. As DNA, the CDR3 is TGTGCCAGCAGTTACTCGGCAGGGAACACTGAAGCTTTCTTT. Its protein product is CASSYSAGNTEAFF.

The chain carries TRBV29-1 and TRBJ2-6; no reliable D call. Trimming stripped 7 bases from V and 5 bases from J, with 6 bases between. Germline V gene data show CDR1 as SQVTM and CDR2 as ANQGSEA. The length of the CDR3 is 11 residues. CDR3 residues: CSGRWANVLTF. The DNA of the CDR3 is TGCAGCGGAAGATGGGCCAACGTCCTGACTTTC.

CDR3 loop: CASSLTGLTDEKLFF. The CDR3 DNA reads TGTGCCAGCAGTCTAACAGGTCTTACGGATGAAAAACTGTTTTTT. The genes are TRBV7-2 and TRBJ1-4, with D possibly being TRBD1 (5 bases). With 6 bases removed from V and 6 bases from J, the gap between germline ends came to 17 bases. From germline, CDR1 is SGHTA and CDR2 FQGNSA. The CDR3 extends over 15 amino acids.

The chain uses TRBV27 and TRBJ1-6; D is perhaps TRBD1 (5 bases). The CDR3 consists of 16 residues. In germline, CDR1 is MNHEY, CDR2 SMNVEV (reference sequence). V was cut by 5 bases and J by 9 bases, with 20 bases left in between. The DNA of the CDR3 is TGTGCCAGCAGTATACTCCGGGACGGTCTGTCTTCACCCCTCCACTTT. Protein product: CASSILRDGLSSPLHF.

The chain uses TRBV29-1 and TRBJ2-2; D remains unclear. CDR3 length equals 14 residues. Trimming cost V 2 bases and J 0 bases, with 7 bases left between them. Germline V gene data show CDR1 as SQVTM and CDR2 as ANQGSEA. The CDR3, as DNA: TGCAGCGTTGAAAGGCAGGCGAACACCGGGGAGCTGTTTTTT. It translates to CSVERQANTGELFF.

This clone was seen once. The rearrangement joins TRBV28 to TRBJ1-5; 10 positions match TRBD1. CDR1 MDHEN and CDR2 SYDVKM come from the germline V gene. V lost 6 bases to trimming and J lost 6 bases; unmatched junction nucleotides: 11. CDR3 length equals 16 residues. The CDR3 here is CASRLTGQGLSQPQHF. Here the CDR3 DNA reads TGTGCCAGCAGGTTGACGGGACAGGGGTTGAGTCAGCCCCAGCATTTT. Combining the CDR3 with reference TRBV28 and TRBJ1-5 gives the whole variable domain DVKVTQSSRYLVKRTGEKVFLECVQDMDHENMFWYRQDPGLGLRLIYFSYDVKMKEKGDIPEGYSVSREKKERFSLILESASTNQTSMYLCASRLTGQGLSQPQHFGDGTRLSIL.

The V call is TRBV6-5, the J call TRBJ1-1, with 8 bases that match TRBD1. The germline gives CDR1 MNHEY, CDR2 SVGAGI. V lost 0 bases and J lost 2; bases outside the gene matches: 2. The CDR3 totals 15 residues. In nucleotides, the CDR3 is TGTGCCAGCAGTTACTCGACAGGGGACAACACTGAAGCTTTCTTT. It codes for CASSYSTGDNTEAFF.

Note on this clone: A read error may account for a junction end that differs from germline. This chain links TRBV29-1 with TRBJ1-5; D is ambiguous. Per germline, CDR1 SQVTM and CDR2 ANQGSEA. This CDR3 is built from 12 residues. CDR3 protein: CSVKDRNQPQHF. In nucleotides, the CDR3 is TGCAGCGTTAAAGACCGAAATCAGCCCCAGCATTTT.

CDR3 loop: CASSRPTRGEKLFF. CDR3 sequence (DNA): TGCGCCAGCAGCCGACCCACACGTGGAGAAAAACTGTTTTTT. The rearrangement joins TRBV4-1 to TRBJ1-4; D remains unclear. Trimming removed 4 bases at V and 8 bases at J, with 14 bases between. This CDR3 has 14 residues. The V gene's germline CDR1 is MGHRA and CDR2 YSYEKL.

The chain combines TRBV5-8 with TRBJ2-1; maybe TRBD2 (5 bases). Per germline, CDR1 SGHTS and CDR2 YDEGEE. This CDR3 has 16 amino acids. V was pared by 0 bases and J by 3 bases, with 13 bases between. The CDR3 DNA follows: TGTGCCAGCAGCTTGGGTGCTAGCCGATTCTACAATGAGCAGTTCTTC. Its translation is CASSLGASRFYNEQFF.

The chain has TRBV18 and TRBJ1-5, with D maybe TRBD1 (5 bases). V shed 6 bases and J shed 3 bases, with 12 bases lying between them. CDR1 is KGHSH and CDR2 is LQKENI in the germline V gene. There are 14 residues in the CDR3. CDR3 sequence reads: CASSLGRNNQPQHF. DNA of the CDR3: TGTGCCAGCTCGTTGGGACGTAACAATCAGCCCCAGCATTTT.

The V and J genes are TRBV28 and TRBJ1-1, with D unclear. V lost 1 base and J lost 2, with 8 bases in between. Germline V gene sequence: CDR1 MDHEN, CDR2 SYDVKM. The CDR3 has 14 residues. CDR3 sequence reads: CASSLLARNTEAFF. Here the CDR3 DNA reads TGTGCCAGCAGTTTATTAGCGAGAAACACTGAAGCTTTCTTT.

The chain carries TRBV27 and TRBJ2-2; D is tentatively TRBD1 or TRBD2 (5 bases each). This CDR3 is 14 amino acids long. The ends were cut back, 8 bases at V and 0 bases at J, with 10 bases in the middle. Germline V gene data show CDR1 as MNHEY and CDR2 as SMNVEV (reference sequence). The CDR3 loop reads CASEGTPNTGELFF. The CDR3 DNA reads TGTGCCAGCGAAGGGACCCCGAACACCGGGGAGCTGTTTTTT.